These 5 T cell receptor beta chains were sequenced from one sample in a study of blood T cell repertoires in COVID-19. Clones were read by immunoSEQ multiplex PCR, and TCRdb kept only the in-frame ones, dropping some. Here the sample spans 62,000 or so clones, around 86% being singletons. The sequenced sample consisted of peripheral blood. The source is a woman in her sixties with acute or convalescent COVID-19.

The gene calls are TRBV7-9 and TRBJ1-4, with D unclear. CDR3 length equals 13 residues. Trimming left V 3 bases short and J 8 bases short, with 10 bases between. Germline-derived CDR1 and CDR2 are SEHNR and FQNEAQ (reference sequence). CDR3 in DNA: TGTGCCAGCAGCTTCGGTAATAGAGAAAAACTGTTTTTT. It is translated as CASSFGNREKLFF. The variable domain in full, with the rest retrieved from reference TRBV7-9 and TRBJ1-4, is DTGVSQNPRHKITKRGQNVTFRCDPISEHNRLYWYRQTLGQGPEFLTYFQNEAQLEKSRLLSDRFSAERPKGSFSTLEIQRTEQGDSAMYLCASSFGNREKLFFGSGTQLSVL.

The V call is TRBV11-3, the J call TRBJ2-2; TRBD2 is a possible D gene (7 bases). Germline-derived CDR1 and CDR2 are SGHNT and YENEEA. This CDR3 comprises 15 residues. Between the trimmed V and J ends, which lost 3 bases and 4 bases, there was a span of 12 bases. DNA for the CDR3: TGTGCCAGCAGCTTGCGGGGGCCGGGCACCGGGGAGCTGTTTTTT. Its protein is CASSLRGPGTGELFF. The variable domain in full, with the rest retrieved from reference TRBV11-3 and TRBJ2-2, is EAGVVQSPRYKIIEKKQPVAFWCNPISGHNTLYWYLQNLGQGPELLIRYENEEAVDDSQLPKDRFSAERLKGVDSTLKIQPAELGDSAVYLCASSLRGPGTGELFFGEGSRLTVL.

This clone occurred a few times. V gene TRBV19 combines with J gene TRBJ1-1, with 7 bases identical to TRBD1. Germline V gene sequence: CDR1 LNHDA, CDR2 SQIVND (reference sequence). The CDR3 runs 15 residues. Trimming cost V 4 bases and J 4 bases; bases outside gene matches: 9. This CDR3 is CASSTTGARGTEAFF. Here the CDR3 DNA reads TGTGCCAGTAGTACCACAGGGGCGCGGGGCACTGAAGCTTTCTTT. Full variable domain (missing parts from reference TRBV19 and TRBJ1-1): DGGITQSPKYLFRKEGQNVTLSCEQNLNHDAMYWYRQDPGQGLRLIYYSQIVNDFQKGDIAEGYSVSREKKESFPLTVTSAQKNPTAFYLCASSTTGARGTEAFFGQGTRLTVV.

The chain links TRBV10-3 to TRBJ2-3; D may be TRBD1 (6 bases). The length of the CDR3 is 17 residues. Germline lookup yields CDR1 ENHRY and CDR2 SYGVKD. With 4 bases removed from V and 3 bases from J, the gap between germline ends came to 20 bases. The CDR3 spells CAISGGPGGARTDTQYF. The CDR3 nucleotides read TGTGCCATCAGTGGGGGGCCTGGGGGCGCGAGGACAGATACGCAGTATTTT.

The chain links TRBV23-1 to TRBJ2-3; D not certain. TRBV23-1 is an open reading frame whose function is uncertain. Trimming removed 8 bases at V and 8 bases at J, with 8 bases between. The CDR3 is 10 residues long. CDR3 amino acids: CASGPGTQYF. In DNA form, the CDR3 reads TGCGCCAGCGGCCCGGGTACGCAGTATTTT.